Following are 10 T cell receptor beta chains from one sample sequenced in a study of blood T cell repertoires in COVID-19. Clones were sequenced by immunoSEQ multiplex PCR, and TCRdb holds only the in-frame ones, with some missing. The profile shows approximately 480,000 clones, nearly 90% of them singletons. The sequenced sample was peripheral blood. The origin of the receptors is a man younger than 35 with COVID-19, enrolled during active disease.

V gene TRBV7-7 combines with J gene TRBJ2-1; 9 bases line up with TRBD2. CDR1 and CDR2 (germline): SSHAT, FNYEAQ (reference sequence). This CDR3 contains 16 residues. Trimming took 5 bases from V and 2 from J; bases not matched to a gene: 7. The CDR3 here is CASSASGGGAYNEQFF. DNA for the CDR3: TGTGCCAGCAGCGCCAGCGGCGGGGGGGCCTACAATGAGCAGTTCTTC.

This clone showed up just once. The chain joins TRBV14 to TRBJ2-1, with 8 nucleotides matching TRBD2. Looked up from germline, CDR1 is SGHDN and CDR2 is FVKESK. The CDR3 is made up of 15 amino acids. V lost 4 bases to trimming and J lost 5 bases; unmatched junction nucleotides: 7. CDR3 in DNA: TGTGCCAGCAGCCGATTAGCGGGATCGGACAATGAGCAGTTCTTC. It yields the protein CASSRLAGSDNEQFF.

This clone appeared once. Germline and junction disagree at one end, which may indicate a read error. V usage is TRBV6-1 and J usage is TRBJ2-5, with 11 bases fitting TRBD2. This CDR3 contains 16 residues. Germline CDR1 is MNHNS and CDR2 is SASEGT. The CDR3 nucleotides read TGTGCCAGCAATGAATTTAGCGGGAGGGCCAGCGAGACCCAGTACTTC. Protein product: CASNEFSGRASETQYF.

V is TRBV3-1 (or the pseudogene TRBV3-2) and J is TRBJ2-3; possible D gene TRBD2, 5 bases. V was trimmed by 1 base and J by 0 bases, leaving 14 bases between them. The CDR3 runs 17 residues. Per the germline V gene, CDR1 is LGHDT and CDR2 is YNNKEL (reference sequence). CDR3 protein: CASSQALAGASTDTQYF. CDR3 coding DNA: TGTGCCAGCAGCCAAGCCTTGGCGGGTGCTAGCACAGATACGCAGTATTTT.

J is TRBJ1-3 and V is TRBV3-1 (or the pseudogene TRBV3-2); D ambiguous. The CDR3 has 15 amino acids. The V end was cut by 1 base, the J end by 1 base, with 8 bases between. Per the germline V gene, CDR1 is LGHDT and CDR2 is YNNKEL (reference sequence). The CDR3 sequence: CASSQGSGSGNTIYF. For the CDR3, the DNA is TGTGCCAGCAGCCAAGGGTCCGGGTCTGGAAACACCATATATTTT.

This clone was found once. The V call is TRBV23-1, the J call TRBJ2-1, with TRBD2 as a possible D gene (5 bases). TRBV23-1 is marked as an open reading frame, function uncertain. With 1 base removed from V and 0 bases from J, the gap between germline ends came to 10 bases. This CDR3 comprises 16 residues. The CDR3 DNA reads as TGCGCCAGCAGTCAATTGGTGGGGAGCTCCTACAATGAGCAGTTCTTC. Protein sequence: CASSQLVGSSYNEQFF.

V gene TRBV11-3 combines with J gene TRBJ2-1; D is unresolved. V was pared by 5 bases and J by 5 bases, with 10 bases between. The CDR3 is 13 amino acids. The V gene's germline CDR1 is SGHNT and CDR2 YENEEA. This chain's CDR3 is CASSHRSNNEQFF. The CDR3 DNA reads as TGTGCCAGCAGCCACCGGTCAAACAATGAGCAGTTCTTC. Full variable domain (rest looked up from reference TRBV11-3 and TRBJ2-1): EAGVVQSPRYKIIEKKQPVAFWCNPISGHNTLYWYLQNLGQGPELLIRYENEEAVDDSQLPKDRFSAERLKGVDSTLKIQPAELGDSAVYLCASSHRSNNEQFFGPGTRLTVL.

The J gene is TRBJ2-5, the V gene TRBV5-1; TRBD2 might be the D (5 bases). From germline, CDR1 is SGHRS and CDR2 YFSETQ. The CDR3 contains 14 residues. V shed 4 bases and J shed 2 bases, with 12 bases lying between them. CDR3 nucleotide sequence: TGCGCCAGCAGCCTTAACGGACTGCAAGAGACCCAGTACTTC. It is translated as CASSLNGLQETQYF.

The chain uses TRBV6-5 and TRBJ2-7; 11 bases line up with TRBD1. Germline V gene sequence: CDR1 MNHEY, CDR2 SVGAGI. The CDR3 has 14 residues. The J segment lost 6 bases and the V segment lost 4 bases, leaving 5 bases of the junction unmatched. The CDR3 bases are TGTGCCAGCAGTTTTGGGACAGGGGGAAGCGAGCAGTACTTC. Translated: CASSFGTGGSEQYF.

This clone appeared once. The chain joins TRBV6-4 to TRBJ2-7, with D perhaps TRBD2 (6 bases). With 0 bases removed from V and 1 base from J, the gap between germline ends came to 13 bases. Germline loops: CDR1 MRHNA, CDR2 SNTAGT. The CDR3 loop spans 16 amino acids. The CDR3 region has the DNA TGTGCCAGCAGTGACTCGGGGCGGGGCTTGTCCTACGAGCAGTACTTC. Its translation: CASSDSGRGLSYEQYF.